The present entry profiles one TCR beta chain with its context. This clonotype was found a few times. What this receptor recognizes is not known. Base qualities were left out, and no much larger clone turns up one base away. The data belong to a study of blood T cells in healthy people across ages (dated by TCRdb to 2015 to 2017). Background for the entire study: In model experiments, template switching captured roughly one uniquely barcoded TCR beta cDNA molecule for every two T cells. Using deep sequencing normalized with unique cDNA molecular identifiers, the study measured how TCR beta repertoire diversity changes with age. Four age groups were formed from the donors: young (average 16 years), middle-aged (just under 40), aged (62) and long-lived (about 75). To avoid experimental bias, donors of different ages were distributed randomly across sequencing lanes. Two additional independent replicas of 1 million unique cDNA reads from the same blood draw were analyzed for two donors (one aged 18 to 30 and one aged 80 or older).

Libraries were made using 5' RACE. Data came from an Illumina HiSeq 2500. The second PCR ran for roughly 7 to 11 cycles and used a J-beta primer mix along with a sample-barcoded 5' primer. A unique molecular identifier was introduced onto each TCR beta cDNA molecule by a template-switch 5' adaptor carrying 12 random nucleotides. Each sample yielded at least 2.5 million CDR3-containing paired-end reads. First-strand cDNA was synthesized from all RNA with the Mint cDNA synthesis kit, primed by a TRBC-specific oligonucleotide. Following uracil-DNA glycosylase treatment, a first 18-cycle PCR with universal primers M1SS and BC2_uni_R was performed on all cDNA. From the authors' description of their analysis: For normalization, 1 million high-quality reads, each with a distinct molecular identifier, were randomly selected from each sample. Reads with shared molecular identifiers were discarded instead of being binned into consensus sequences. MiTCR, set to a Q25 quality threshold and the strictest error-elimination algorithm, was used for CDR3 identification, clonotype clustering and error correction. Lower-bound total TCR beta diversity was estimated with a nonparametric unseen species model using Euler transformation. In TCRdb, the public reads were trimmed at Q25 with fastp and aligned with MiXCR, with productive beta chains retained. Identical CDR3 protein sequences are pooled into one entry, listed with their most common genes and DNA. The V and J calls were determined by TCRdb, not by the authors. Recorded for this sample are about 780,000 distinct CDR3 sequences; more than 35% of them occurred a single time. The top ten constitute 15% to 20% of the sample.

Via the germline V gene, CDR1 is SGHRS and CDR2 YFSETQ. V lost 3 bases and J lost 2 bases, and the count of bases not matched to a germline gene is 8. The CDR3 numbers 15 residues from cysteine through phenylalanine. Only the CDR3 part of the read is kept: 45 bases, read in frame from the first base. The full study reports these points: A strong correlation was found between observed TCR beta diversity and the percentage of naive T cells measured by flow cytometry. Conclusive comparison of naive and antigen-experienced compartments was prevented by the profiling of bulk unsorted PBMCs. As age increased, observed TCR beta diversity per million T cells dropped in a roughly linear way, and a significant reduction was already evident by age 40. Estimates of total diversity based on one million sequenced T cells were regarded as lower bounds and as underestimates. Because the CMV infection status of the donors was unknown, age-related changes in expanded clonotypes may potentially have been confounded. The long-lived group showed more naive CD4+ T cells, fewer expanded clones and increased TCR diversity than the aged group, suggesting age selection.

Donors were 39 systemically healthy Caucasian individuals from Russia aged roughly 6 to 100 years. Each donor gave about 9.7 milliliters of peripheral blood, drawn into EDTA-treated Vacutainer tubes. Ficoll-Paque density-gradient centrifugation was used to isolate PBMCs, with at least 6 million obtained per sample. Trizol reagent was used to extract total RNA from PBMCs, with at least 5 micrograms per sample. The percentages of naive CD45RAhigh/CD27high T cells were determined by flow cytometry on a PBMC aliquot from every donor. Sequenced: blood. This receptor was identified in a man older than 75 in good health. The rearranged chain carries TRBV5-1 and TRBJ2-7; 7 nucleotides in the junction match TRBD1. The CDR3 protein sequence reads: CASSSQGPPTYEQYF. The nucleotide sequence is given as TGCGCCAGCAGCTCACAGGGGCCACCAACCTACGAGCAGTACTTC. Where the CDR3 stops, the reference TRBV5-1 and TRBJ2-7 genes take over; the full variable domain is KAGVTQTPRYLIKTRGQQVTLSCSPISGHRSVSWYQQTPGQGLQFLFEYFSETQRNKGNFPGRFSGRQFSNSRSEMNVSTLELGDSALYLCASSSQGPPTYEQYFGPGTRLTVT.